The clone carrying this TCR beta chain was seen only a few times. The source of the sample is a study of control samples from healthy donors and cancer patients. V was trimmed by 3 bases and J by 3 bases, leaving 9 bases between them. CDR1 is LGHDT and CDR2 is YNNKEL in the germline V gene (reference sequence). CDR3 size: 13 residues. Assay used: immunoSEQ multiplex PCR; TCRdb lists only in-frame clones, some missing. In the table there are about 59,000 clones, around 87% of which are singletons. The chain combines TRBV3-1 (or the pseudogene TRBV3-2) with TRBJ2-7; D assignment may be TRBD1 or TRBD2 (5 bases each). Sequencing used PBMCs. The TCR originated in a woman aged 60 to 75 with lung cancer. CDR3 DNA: TGTGCCAGCAGCCACGGGGCAAACTACGAGCAGTACTTC. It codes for CASSHGANYEQYF.